This entry concerns a single T cell receptor beta chain. The data originate from a study of control samples from healthy donors and cancer patients. V lost 4 bases and J lost 4, with 20 bases in between. There are 16 residues in the CDR3. Germline values: CDR1 SGHNT, CDR2 YYREEE (reference sequence). Generated by immunoSEQ multiplex PCR, the TCRdb table keeps only in-frame clones and is missing some. The repertoire has some 150,000 clones, roughly 94% of them found once; the top ten carry approximately 14%. The V call is TRBV5-4, the J call TRBJ1-1; D is ambiguous. The sample comprised PBMCs. The sequence derives from a man in his 60s with colorectal cancer. The CDR3 spells CASSPGGPMVGTEAFF. The CDR3 region has the DNA TGTGCCAGCAGCCCTGGTGGCCCTATGGTGGGCACTGAAGCTTTCTTT.